This entry is about one TCR beta chain. V lost 6 bases, J lost 5 bases, and 0 bases stayed unmatched. The germline CDR1 and CDR2 sequences are MDHEN and SYDVKM. The length of the CDR3 is 12 residues. These data belong to a study of CD8+CD57+ T cells in acquired aplastic anemia. As for the study in general: Mean yield of DNA from sorted CD4+ and CD8+ cells was 2.5 to 4 ug.

Genomic DNA served as template for TCR beta VDJ and CDR3 profiling. TCRdb called the reads again in MiXCR, with one record for every CDR3 protein. The table records about 160,000 distinct CDR3 sequences, around 48% of them present only once. All patients picked for sequencing had shown, by flow cytometry, an expansion of CD8+CD57+ cells. Prior therapy had not been administered to any patient at the time of blood sampling. This receptor was obtained from a human donor with aplastic anemia. The sequenced material came from sorted CD4+, CD8+, or CD8+CD57+ T cells (not recorded which) from PBMCs. V and J are TRBV28 and TRBJ2-2; TRBD2 matches 7 bases. CDR3 sequence (DNA): TGTGCCAGCAGACTAGCGACCGGGGAGCTGTTTTTT. Translating gives CASRLATGELFF.